This TCR beta chain appears in the sequencing data of a study of blood T cell repertoires in COVID-19 (dated by TCRdb to about 2020). As for the study more broadly: Samples covering the acute and convalescent phases of COVID-19 were provided by collaborators in the United States, Italy and Spain. The material from the prospective study consisted of cDNA or gDNA derived from T cells, B-cell-depleted T cells, or PBMCs. Deeply sampled blood TCRbeta repertoires from subjects exposed to, actively infected with, or recovered from COVID-19 were included in the dataset. A freely available public database, intended as a resource for researchers studying the immune response to SARS-CoV-2, is where the repertoires were released. The samples were drawn from the first 160 participants of the ongoing ImmuneRACE study and from 1,254 subjects provided by 6 global collaborators. Nearly every sample came with metadata listing a de-identified subject ID, COVID-19 status, age in years and sex. Where HLA class I and class II types were available, the types were taken from metadata supplied by the sample provider, not from assay-based typing. General study outcomes and caveats: How much clinical and demographic metadata was included differed by source and by participant, and the metadata was provided uncurated.

A note on this clone: Its antigen is not yet known. At one of its ends the junction is not consistent with the germline gene, which may arise from a read error.

Spanning cysteine to phenylalanine, the CDR3 consists of 12 amino acids. Only the CDR3 part of the read is kept: 36 bases, read in frame from the first base. The germline V gene encodes CDR1 SGHRS and CDR2 YFSETQ. TCRbeta CDR3 regions were amplified from genomic DNA by means of the immunoSEQ Assay, a bias-controlled multiplex PCR. The authors processed their data as follows. Within the assay, amplification of reference gene primers was used to estimate how many nucleated cells each sample contained. To quantify the absolute abundance of each unique TCRbeta CDR3 rearrangement, sequence reads were collapsed and filtered. For each sample, productive Simpson clonality was calculated as the square root of Simpson's diversity index across productive rearrangements. Sourced from immuneACCESS, this table was stored by TCRdb with only in-frame sequences that have V and J called. A share of the clones is absent; for the studies checked, an unresolved V gene accounts for under half, and the remainder has no known explanation. V, J and clone size are taken as reported in that table, and D and trimming were inferred from the DNA itself. This sample is represented by roughly 250,000 clones; about three quarters of them were singletons. The ten top clones hold 2.5% to 4% of the sample.

Collaborating institutions collected whole blood in K2EDTA tubes following their own protocols. For TCRbeta analysis, collaborators shipped samples as frozen whole blood, isolated PBMCs, or DNA extracted from either of those sample types. The receptor chain draws on TRBV5-1 and TRBJ2-7; no D gene is confidently identified. The TCR sequence derives from a woman older than 75 with acute or convalescent COVID-19. The sample was peripheral blood. Read as DNA, the sequence is TGCGCCAGCAGCTTGGTCTCCGACGAGCAGTACTTC. This codes for CASSLVSDEQYF.